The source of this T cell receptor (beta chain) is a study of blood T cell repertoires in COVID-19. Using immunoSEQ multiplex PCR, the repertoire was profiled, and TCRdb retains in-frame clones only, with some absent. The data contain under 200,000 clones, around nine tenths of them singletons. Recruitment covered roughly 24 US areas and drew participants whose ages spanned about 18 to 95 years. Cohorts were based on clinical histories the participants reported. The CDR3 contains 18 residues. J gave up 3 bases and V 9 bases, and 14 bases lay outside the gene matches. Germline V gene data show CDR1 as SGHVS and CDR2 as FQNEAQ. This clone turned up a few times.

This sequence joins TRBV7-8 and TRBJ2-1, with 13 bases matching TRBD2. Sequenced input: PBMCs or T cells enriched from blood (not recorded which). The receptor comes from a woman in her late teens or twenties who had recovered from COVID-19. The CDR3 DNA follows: TGTGCCAGTTCTAGGACTAGCGGGAGTCGGTCCAACTACAATGAGCAGTTCTTC. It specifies CASSRTSGSRSNYNEQFF.